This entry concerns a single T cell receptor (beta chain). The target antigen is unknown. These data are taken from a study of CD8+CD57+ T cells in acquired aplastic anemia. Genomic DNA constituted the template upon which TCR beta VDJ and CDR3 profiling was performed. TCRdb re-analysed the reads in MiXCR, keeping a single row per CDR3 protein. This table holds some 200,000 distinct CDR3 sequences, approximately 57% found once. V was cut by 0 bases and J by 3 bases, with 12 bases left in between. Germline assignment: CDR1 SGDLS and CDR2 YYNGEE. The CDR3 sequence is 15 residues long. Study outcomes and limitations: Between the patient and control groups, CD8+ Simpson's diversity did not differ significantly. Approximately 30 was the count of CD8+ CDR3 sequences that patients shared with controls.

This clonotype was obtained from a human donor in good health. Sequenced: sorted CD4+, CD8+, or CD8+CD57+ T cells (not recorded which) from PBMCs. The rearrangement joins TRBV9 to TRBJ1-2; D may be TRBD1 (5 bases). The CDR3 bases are TGTGCCAGCAGCGTAGGGGGCAGGGCGGACTATGGCTACACCTTC. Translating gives CASSVGGRADYGYTF.